The next 32 T cell receptor beta chains were all read from a single sample in a study of technical replicates of blood from several donors. Here immunoSEQ multiplex PCR was the method, and the copy in TCRdb shows in-frame clones only, minus some. The sample carries about 100,000 clones, more than 90% recorded once. The specimen was T cells isolated from PBMCs. These receptors were obtained from a human donor in good health.

The chain employs TRBV7-2 and TRBJ1-2; 7 bases are a match to TRBD1. This CDR3 spans 15 amino acids. V trimming: 5 bases; J trimming: 4 bases; junction bases outside the gene matches: 10. CDR1 is SGHTA and CDR2 is FQGNSA in the germline V gene. In DNA form, the CDR3 reads TGTGCCAGCAGCCATACCAGGGGGGCGACCTATGGCTACACCTTC. Amino acids: CASSHTRGATYGYTF.

V gene TRBV9 combines with J gene TRBJ1-3; 9 bases are a match to TRBD1. The CDR3 loop spans 15 amino acids. V lost 3 bases, J lost 4 bases, and 5 bases stayed unmatched. Per germline, CDR1 SGDLS and CDR2 YYNGEE. CDR3 region: CASSALGQGGNTIYF. The CDR3 nucleotides are TGTGCCAGCAGCGCTCTGGGACAGGGCGGAAACACCATATATTTT.

The V call is TRBV15, the J call TRBJ2-1; D gene ambiguous. CDR1 and CDR2 from the germline V gene are LNHNV and YYDKDF (reference sequence). Trimming cost V 0 bases and J 3 bases, with 12 bases left between them. The CDR3 has 16 residues. The CDR3 nucleotides are TGTGCCACCAGCAGAGAAATAAGTGGAGTCTACAATGAGCAGTTCTTC. Translation gives CATSREISGVYNEQFF.

The chain uses TRBV7-9 and TRBJ2-3; unclear D gene. The V end lost 7 bases, the J end lost 4 bases, and 9 bases lay between the germline ends. The V gene's germline CDR1 is SEHNR and CDR2 FQNEAQ (reference sequence). This CDR3 region has 12 residues. The CDR3 protein is CASNAQADTQYF. CDR3 coding DNA: TGTGCCAGCAACGCGCAAGCAGATACGCAGTATTTT.

The J gene is TRBJ2-1, the V gene TRBV7-9, with TRBD2 as a possible D gene (5 bases). This CDR3 region has 16 residues. Per the germline V gene, CDR1 is SEHNR and CDR2 is FQNEAQ (reference sequence). Trimming pared 0 bases from V and 6 bases from J, leaving 15 bases between. CDR3 sequence: CASSLARAFRGNEQFF. The CDR3, as DNA: TGTGCCAGCAGCTTAGCGCGGGCTTTCCGGGGCAATGAGCAGTTCTTC.

In its sample, this clone was seen once. This chain joins TRBV11-2 and TRBJ1-4; 9 positions match TRBD1. This CDR3 region has 15 residues. V trimming: 6 bases; J trimming: 6 bases; junction bases outside the gene matches: 8. Germline V gene lookup returns CDR1 SGHAT and CDR2 FQNNGV. The CDR3, as DNA: TGTGCCAGCAGTTTCACAGGGGGCGCCTATGAAAAACTGTTTTTT. Encoded protein: CASSFTGGAYEKLFF.

The sample holds one count of this clone. This sequence joins TRBV28 and TRBJ2-7, with TRBD1 matching 8 bases. Looked up from germline, CDR1 is MDHEN and CDR2 is SYDVKM. V lost 11 bases, J lost 2 bases, and 14 bases stayed unmatched. The CDR3 runs to 15 residues. In nucleotides, the CDR3 is TGTGCCTCATTCCGAGGGACAGGCACCACCTACGAGCAGTACTTC. This codes for CASFRGTGTTYEQYF. Full variable domain (missing parts from reference TRBV28 and TRBJ2-7): DVKVTQSSRYLVKRTGEKVFLECVQDMDHENMFWYRQDPGLGLRLIYFSYDVKMKEKGDIPEGYSVSREKKERFSLILESASTNQTSMYLCASFRGTGTTYEQYFGPGTRLTVT.

The chain uses TRBV27 and TRBJ2-5; D unresolved. This CDR3 has 14 amino acids. Germline CDR1 is MNHEY and CDR2 is SMNVEV (reference sequence). The germline V and J ends were trimmed by 1 base and 4 bases, with 10 bases remaining between them. Written as DNA, the CDR3 is TGTGCCAGCAGTTTATATTCGGGTAGAGAGACCCAGTACTTC. Residues: CASSLYSGRETQYF.

The V and J genes are TRBV5-1 and TRBJ2-5; D possibly corresponds to TRBD1 (6 bases). The CDR3 consists of 14 residues. Germline CDR1 reads SGHRS; CDR2 reads YFSETQ. Deletions cut 0 bases from V and 5 bases from J, with 11 bases between. The CDR3 nucleotides read TGCGCCAGCAGCTTGGAAGGGGGTCGGGAGACCCAGTACTTC. Translated, it gives CASSLEGGRETQYF. The complete variable domain, with remaining parts taken from reference TRBV5-1 and TRBJ2-5, reads KAGVTQTPRYLIKTRGQQVTLSCSPISGHRSVSWYQQTPGQGLQFLFEYFSETQRNKGNFPGRFSGRQFSNSRSEMNVSTLELGDSALYLCASSLEGGRETQYFGPGTRLLVL.

CDR3 loop: CAWSVQGEQYF. Here the CDR3 DNA reads TGTGCCTGGAGTGTACAGGGGGAGCAGTACTTC. The genes are TRBV30 and TRBJ2-7; the match to TRBD1 covers 7 bases. V was pared by 0 bases and J by 7 bases, with 0 bases of the junction left unmatched. The V gene's germline CDR1 is GTSNPN and CDR2 SVGIG (reference sequence). The CDR3 is made up of 11 amino acids.

In DNA, the CDR3 is TGTGCCAGCAGTTACTGGGAGTCAGATACGCAGTATTTT. This encodes CASSYWESDTQYF. The gene calls are TRBV6-6 and TRBJ2-3, with D maybe TRBD2 (5 bases). The CDR3 contains 13 residues. Trimming stripped 1 base from V and 4 bases from J, with 6 bases between. Germline assignment: CDR1 MNHNY and CDR2 SVGAGI (reference sequence).

This chain links TRBV6-5 with TRBJ2-1; 14 bases map to TRBD2. J was trimmed by 7 bases and V by 2 bases; bases with no gene match: 4. Germline assignment: CDR1 MNHEY and CDR2 SVGAGI. This CDR3 has 16 amino acids. CDR3 loop: CASSYPRTSGRNEQFF. The CDR3 DNA reads TGTGCCAGCAGTTACCCTAGGACTAGCGGGAGGAATGAGCAGTTCTTC.

The CDR3 nucleotides read TGTGCCAGCAGTTACTCAATTACAGGAAATCAGCCCCAGCATTTT. Its protein is CASSYSITGNQPQHF. The chain joins TRBV6-5 to TRBJ1-5; D might be TRBD1 (5 bases). CDR1 and CDR2 from the germline V gene are MNHEY and SVGAGI. The CDR3 loop spans 15 amino acids. The V gene lost 0 bases and the J gene lost 4 bases, with 10 bases spanning the gap.

This clone was seen a single time. CDR3 coding DNA: TGCGCCAGCAGTGACGGTGGCAGCGGGAGAGACACAGATACGCAGTATTTT. This translates into CASSDGGSGRDTDTQYF. The gene calls are TRBV10-1 and TRBJ2-3; 8 positions match TRBD2. V shed 3 bases and J 2 bases; nucleotides not matched to a gene: 10. This CDR3 has 17 residues. Looked up from germline, CDR1 is WNHNN and CDR2 is SYGVQD (reference sequence).

This chain links TRBV29-1 with TRBJ1-4; TRBD1 is a possible D gene (5 bases). This CDR3 region has 16 residues. V dropped 1 base and J dropped 1 base, with 13 bases sitting between them. CDR1 is SQVTM and CDR2 is ANQGSEA in the germline V gene. The CDR3 coding sequence is TGCAGCGTTGAAGGGCCCGAAGGGGAAACTAATGAAAAACTGTTTTTT. Amino acids: CSVEGPEGETNEKLFF.

CDR3 amino acids: CSARDTYEQYF. The CDR3 nucleotides read TGCAGTGCTAGGGACACATACGAGCAGTACTTC. J is TRBJ2-7 and V is TRBV20-1; D perhaps matches TRBD1 (5 bases). The V and J ends lost 3 bases and 4 bases respectively, with 7 bases between them. The CDR3 covers 11 residues. CDR1 is DFQATT, CDR2 SNEGSKA, per germline (reference sequence).

This CDR3 reads CASSLLAGYGYTF. CDR3 in DNA: TGTGCCAGCAGTTTATTGGCAGGGTATGGCTACACCTTC. The chain employs TRBV28 and TRBJ1-2; tentative D call: TRBD1 (5 bases). V gave up 1 base and J gave up 5 bases, with 8 bases separating them. Germline CDR1 reads MDHEN; CDR2 reads SYDVKM. This CDR3 contains 13 residues.

This chain uses TRBV28 with TRBJ2-2; 7 nucleotides agree with TRBD1. With 1 base clipped from V and 4 bases from J, the junction kept 9 bases outside the gene matches. The CDR3 runs 17 residues. CDR1 and CDR2 from the germline V gene are MDHEN and SYDVKM. The CDR3, as DNA: TGTGCCAGCAGTTTATCGGCGACAGGGTGGCTCACCGGGGAGCTGTTTTTT. The encoded protein is CASSLSATGWLTGELFF.

This clone turned up a few times. The chain employs TRBV6-4 and TRBJ2-3; the D gene is possibly TRBD1 (5 bases). Germline CDR1 MRHNA, CDR2 SNTAGT. The CDR3 spans 14 residues. Deletions cut 4 bases from V and 3 bases from J, with 11 bases between. CDR3 coding DNA: TGTGCCAGCAGTGTGGATGGGGCGACAGATACGCAGTATTTT. This sequence encodes CASSVDGATDTQYF.

The chain is built from TRBV5-5 and TRBJ2-7; D is ambiguous. CDR1 and CDR2 (germline): SGHKS, YYEKEE (reference sequence). V was shortened by 4 bases and J by 3 bases, with 5 bases between the two germline ends. This CDR3 has 11 amino acids. The CDR3 DNA reads as TGTGCCAGCAGCCCTTACTACGAGCAGTACTTC. Its translation is CASSPYYEQYF.

The rearrangement joins TRBV5-1 to TRBJ2-7, with 8 bases fitting TRBD2. V lost 6 bases and J lost 5; bases outside the gene matches: 7. The CDR3 covers 13 residues. Germline V gives CDR1 SGHRS, CDR2 YFSETQ. The CDR3: CASMVAGSNEQYF. In nucleotides, the CDR3 is TGCGCCAGCATGGTAGCGGGATCTAACGAGCAGTACTTC. Filled out from reference TRBV5-1 and TRBJ2-7, the complete variable domain reads KAGVTQTPRYLIKTRGQQVTLSCSPISGHRSVSWYQQTPGQGLQFLFEYFSETQRNKGNFPGRFSGRQFSNSRSEMNVSTLELGDSALYLCASMVAGSNEQYFGPGTRLTVT.

The chain employs TRBV4-1 and TRBJ2-1, with D unclear. Germline V gene data show CDR1 as MGHRA and CDR2 as YSYEKL. CDR3 length: 12 residues. V lost 1 base and J 5 bases, leaving 3 bases between the germline ends. This CDR3 is CASSQVDNEQFF. The CDR3 region has the DNA TGCGCCAGCAGCCAAGTAGACAATGAGCAGTTCTTC.

The V and J genes are TRBV11-1 and TRBJ1-1, with 9 bases fitting TRBD1. The V segment lost 1 base and the J segment 5 bases; nucleotides outside the gene matches: 5. Germline CDR1 SGHAT, CDR2 FQDESV (reference sequence). CDR3 length: 15 residues. The DNA for the CDR3 is TGTGCCAGCAGCTTAGATACAGGGGGCTGGACTGAAGCTTTCTTT. Translating gives CASSLDTGGWTEAFF.

This clone was picked up a small number of times. The chain couples TRBV27 to TRBJ1-1; D perhaps matches TRBD1 (5 bases). Trimming stripped 0 bases from V and 8 bases from J, with 16 bases between. Germline values: CDR1 MNHEY, CDR2 SMNVEV (reference sequence). This CDR3 comprises 15 residues. The CDR3 DNA reads TGTGCCAGCAGTTTATCAGTCCTGTTGACAGCCGAAGCTTTCTTT. Translated, it gives CASSLSVLLTAEAFF.

J is TRBJ2-1 and V is TRBV10-3; 7 bases line up with TRBD2. V lost 0 bases, J lost 4 bases, and 9 bases stayed unmatched. The CDR3 extends over 17 amino acids. Looked up from germline, CDR1 is ENHRY and CDR2 is SYGVKD. As DNA, the CDR3 is TGTGCCATCAGTGAGTCGATTTCAGCGGGGCCGTACAATGAGCAGTTCTTC. Its protein product is CAISESISAGPYNEQFF.

The chain carries TRBV7-3 and TRBJ2-7; 11 bases are a match to TRBD2. From germline, CDR1 is SGHTA and CDR2 FQGTGA. V lost 5 bases to trimming and J lost 2 bases; unmatched junction nucleotides: 8. This CDR3 spans 16 amino acids. The CDR3 DNA reads TGTGCCAGCAGCAGACATGGGACTAGCGGAGCCTACGAGCAGTACTTC. It encodes CASSRHGTSGAYEQYF.

The sample holds a few counts of this clone. This chain uses TRBV10-3 with TRBJ1-1, with D possibly matching TRBD1 (6 bases). The V gene lost 10 bases and the J gene lost 2 bases, with 14 bases spanning the gap. Looked up from germline, CDR1 is ENHRY and CDR2 is SYGVKD. The CDR3 loop spans 13 amino acids. CDR3 DNA: TGTGCCACCGGGGGGACAACAAACACTGAAGCTTTCTTT. It is translated as CATGGTTNTEAFF.

This clone appeared once. The chain links TRBV10-3 to TRBJ2-5; a possible D gene is TRBD2 (5 bases). The CDR3 loop spans 16 amino acids. Germline V gene sequence: CDR1 ENHRY, CDR2 SYGVKD. The V end was cut by 3 bases, the J end by 3 bases, with 17 bases between. CDR3 amino acids: CAISEGSGRGKETQYF. DNA for the CDR3: TGTGCCATCAGTGAAGGAAGCGGTAGAGGGAAAGAGACCCAGTACTTC.

This clone was recorded only once. The CDR3 is CASSLAGTVNTEAFF. Written as DNA, the CDR3 is TGTGCCAGCAGCTTAGCTGGGACAGTGAACACTGAAGCTTTCTTT. The chain uses TRBV7-9 and TRBJ1-1, with TRBD1 matching over 7 bases. V was clipped by 0 bases and J by 0 bases; unmatched bases: 1. The CDR3 length is 15 residues. Germline CDR1 is SEHNR and CDR2 is FQNEAQ (reference sequence).

V gene TRBV23-1 combines with J gene TRBJ2-5, with D perhaps TRBD1 (6 bases). TRBV23-1 is recorded as an ORF, its role being uncertain. V gave up 4 bases and J gave up 7 bases, with 16 bases separating them. The CDR3 length is 14 residues. The CDR3 reads CASSPGTTYGTQYF. The CDR3 bases are TGCGCCAGCAGTCCGGGGACAACCTATGGGACCCAGTACTTC.

The V call is TRBV15, the J call TRBJ2-5, with 9 positions matching TRBD1. Per germline, CDR1 LNHNV and CDR2 YYDKDF (reference sequence). The CDR3 loop spans 15 amino acids. V lost 5 bases and J lost 5; bases outside the gene matches: 9. The CDR3 protein is CATSPQGTGRETQYF. CDR3 sequence (DNA): TGTGCCACCAGCCCCCAGGGGACAGGGAGGGAGACCCAGTACTTC.

V gene TRBV28 combines with J gene TRBJ2-6, with 8 bases identical to TRBD1. CDR3 length: 16 residues. The trim removed 7 bases at V and 2 bases at J, leaving 7 bases unmatched. CDR1 and CDR2 from the germline V gene are MDHEN and SYDVKM. The CDR3 here is CASTTQGAPGANVLTF. The CDR3 DNA is TGTGCCAGCACCACTCAGGGGGCGCCTGGGGCCAACGTCCTGACTTTC.